This entry lists 31 T cell receptor beta chains sequenced from one sample in a study of early T cells in non-severe SARS-CoV-2 infection. TCRdb redid the calling of the 5' RACE reads with MiXCR, one entry per CDR3 protein. The repertoire consists of some 98,000 distinct CDR3 sequences, with 16% occurring once and the leading ten covering 1.3%. The sequenced sample was whole blood. The receptors here all came from an adult who was a healthcare worker with PCR-confirmed SARS-CoV-2 infection or an uninfected control (not recorded which).

The V call is TRBV6-2 or TRBV6-3, the J call TRBJ2-1, with D unclear. The CDR3 runs 11 residues. Germline V gene sequence: CDR1 MNHEY, CDR2 SVGEGT. V dropped 7 bases and J dropped 3 bases, with 4 bases sitting between them. The CDR3, as DNA: TGTGCCAGCACGCACTACAATGAGCAGTTCTTC. This encodes CASTHYNEQFF.

This clonotype occurred a few times. The chain carries TRBV7-2 and TRBJ2-1; 11 bases fit TRBD2. The junction had 7 bases not matched to a gene; V was cut back by 2 bases and J by 4 bases. From germline, CDR1 is SGHTA and CDR2 FQGNSA. The CDR3 length is 17 residues. The CDR3 DNA reads as TGTGCCAGCAGCTTAAGTTTAGCGGGGGGGTATTACAATGAGCAGTTCTTC. Translating it yields CASSLSLAGGYYNEQFF. Looking up the rest from reference TRBV7-2 and TRBJ2-1 gives the full variable domain: GAGVSQSPSNKVTEKGKDVELRCDPISGHTALYWYRQSLGQGLEFLIYFQGNSAPDKSGLPSDRFSAERTGGSVSTLTIQRTQQEDSAVYLCASSLSLAGGYYNEQFFGPGTRLTVL.

A few counts support this clonotype. V gene TRBV2 combines with J gene TRBJ2-1; perhaps TRBD1 as D (5 bases). The CDR3 sequence is 16 residues long. V lost 4 bases to trimming and J lost 5 bases, with 18 bases between them. Per the germline V gene, CDR1 is SNHLY and CDR2 is FYNNEI. For the CDR3, the DNA is TGTGCCAGCAGTGTCCCCAGGGTTGCATACGACAATGAGCAGTTCTTC. Encoded protein: CASSVPRVAYDNEQFF. Complete variable domain (other parts from reference TRBV2 and TRBJ2-1): EPEVTQTPSHQVTQMGQEVILRCVPISNHLYFYWYRQILGQKVEFLVSFYNNEISEKSEIFDDQFSVERPDGSNFTLKIRSTKLEDSAMYFCASSVPRVAYDNEQFFGPGTRLTVL.

This clonotype was counted at least ten times. This rearrangement joins TRBV6-6 to TRBJ2-7; D perhaps matches TRBD2 (5 bases). Trimming took 2 bases from V and 1 from J, leaving 6 bases between them. This CDR3 has 13 residues. Germline lookup yields CDR1 MNHNY and CDR2 SVGAGI (reference sequence). The CDR3 is CASSYEGSYEQYF. CDR3 DNA: TGTGCCAGCAGTTACGAGGGATCCTACGAGCAGTACTTC.

This clonotype was seen a few times. This chain links TRBV10-1 with TRBJ2-7; no definite D call. The ends were cut back, 0 bases at V and 4 bases at J, with 7 bases in the middle. In germline, CDR1 is WNHNN, CDR2 SYGVQD (reference sequence). The CDR3 sequence is 13 residues long. The CDR3 sequence: CASSESLQYEQYF. The CDR3 DNA follows: TGCGCCAGCAGTGAGTCCCTCCAATACGAGCAGTACTTC.

This clonotype has just a few counts. This chain connects TRBV20-1 to TRBJ2-3, with D perhaps matching TRBD1 or TRBD2 (6 bases each). The CDR3 extends over 17 amino acids. In germline, CDR1 is DFQATT, CDR2 SNEGSKA (reference sequence). V was trimmed by 0 bases and J by 3 bases, leaving 19 bases between them. CDR3 nucleotides: TGCAGTGCTAGAGATGCGGGGCAGGGAAGGGGGACAGATACGCAGTATTTT. Protein: CSARDAGQGRGTDTQYF.

Ten or more counts support this clonotype. The chain combines TRBV5-4 with TRBJ1-1; maybe TRBD1 (5 bases). The CDR3 has 12 amino acids. V gave up 4 bases and J gave up 4 bases, with 8 bases separating them. Looked up from germline, CDR1 is SGHNT and CDR2 is YYREEE (reference sequence). Here the CDR3 reads CASSPGSTEAFF. In DNA, the CDR3 is TGTGCCAGCAGCCCAGGGAGCACTGAAGCTTTCTTT.

The chain recombines TRBV28 with TRBJ1-5; 9 bases match TRBD1. Trimming at V came to 2 bases and at J to 6 bases, leaving 2 bases not matched to a gene. There are 14 residues in the CDR3. CDR1 and CDR2 (germline): MDHEN, SYDVKM. The CDR3 reads CASSLTGGIQPQHF. The CDR3 nucleotides read TGTGCCAGCAGTTTAACAGGGGGCATTCAGCCCCAGCATTTT.

Ten or more counts support this clonotype. The gene calls are TRBV4-3 and TRBJ2-3; D is perhaps TRBD2 (7 bases). The V gene's germline CDR1 is LGHNA and CDR2 YSLEER. This CDR3 comprises 16 residues. Trimming pared 0 bases from V and 4 bases from J, leaving 14 bases between. CDR3 sequence: CASSQDGAGASDTQYF. CDR3 sequence (DNA): TGCGCCAGCAGCCAAGATGGGGCGGGGGCTTCAGATACGCAGTATTTT.

The chain uses TRBV12-3 or TRBV12-4 and TRBJ1-5; D might be TRBD1 (5 bases). V lost 6 bases, J lost 2 bases, and 14 bases lay in between. This CDR3 comprises 15 residues. The CDR3 here is CASRDGQGGNQPQHF. The CDR3, as DNA: TGTGCCAGCAGGGACGGCCAGGGCGGCAATCAGCCCCAGCATTTT.

At least ten counts were recorded for this clonotype. The rearrangement links TRBV15 to TRBJ1-1; tentatively, D is TRBD1 (6 bases). Trimming took 5 bases from V and 8 from J, leaving 15 bases between them. The germline V gene has CDR1 LNHNV and CDR2 YYDKDF (reference sequence). The length of the CDR3 is 13 residues. CDR3 sequence reads: CATSADRRGEAFF. The CDR3 DNA reads as TGTGCCACCAGCGCCGACAGGCGGGGGGAAGCTTTCTTT.

This chain links TRBV20-1 with TRBJ1-4; D possibly corresponds to TRBD1 (6 bases). CDR3 length equals 21 residues. Germline V gene lookup returns CDR1 DFQATT and CDR2 SNEGSKA (reference sequence). Trimming took off 1 base at V and 3 bases at J, with 30 bases between the two ends. The CDR3 sequence is CSARGPRLGDIHDWPNEKLFF. CDR3 DNA sequence: TGCAGTGCTAGAGGGCCCCGGTTAGGGGACATCCACGACTGGCCTAATGAAAAACTGTTTTTT.

Only a few counts were recorded for this clonotype. This chain connects TRBV7-9 to TRBJ1-5, with D uncertain. Germline V lookup: CDR1 SEHNR, CDR2 FQNEAQ (reference sequence). The CDR3 contains 15 residues. With 5 bases removed from V and 0 bases from J, the gap between germline ends came to 11 bases. CDR3 in DNA: TGTGCCAGCAGCAACACGGGAGCTAGCAATCAGCCCCAGCATTTT. Its translation: CASSNTGASNQPQHF.

This clonotype was counted between two and nine times. CDR3 protein: CASSSTLRGYGYTF. As DNA, the CDR3 is TGTGCCAGCAGTTCGACCCTAAGGGGCTATGGCTACACCTTC. The chain employs TRBV28 and TRBJ1-2; possibly TRBD1 for D (5 bases). With 4 bases removed from V and 4 bases from J, the gap between germline ends came to 13 bases. The CDR3 is made up of 14 amino acids. Germline CDR1 is MDHEN and CDR2 is SYDVKM.

This clonotype was seen more than once but under ten times. V gene TRBV5-1 combines with J gene TRBJ2-3, with no clear D. V dropped 4 bases and J dropped 4 bases, with 16 bases sitting between them. CDR1 SGHRS and CDR2 YFSETQ come from the germline V gene. The CDR3 length is 15 residues. The CDR3 sequence: CASSLLTWKSDTQYF. The CDR3 DNA is TGCGCCAGCAGCCTACTAACCTGGAAGTCAGATACGCAGTATTTT.

This clonotype was seen repeatedly, ten times or more. V gene TRBV11-2 combines with J gene TRBJ2-1, with 8 bases fitting TRBD2. CDR1 and CDR2 from the germline V gene are SGHAT and FQNNGV. Losses at the gene ends were 3 bases for V and 10 bases for J; bases not matched to a gene: 5. This CDR3 region has 13 residues. This CDR3 reads CASSFPSGREQFF. CDR3 sequence (DNA): TGTGCCAGCAGCTTCCCTAGCGGGCGCGAGCAGTTCTTC.

This clonotype was observed many times. This chain uses TRBV28 with TRBJ2-7; 12 positions match TRBD2. Trimming at V came to 6 bases and at J to 2 bases, leaving 5 bases not matched to a gene. The germline V gene encodes CDR1 MDHEN and CDR2 SYDVKM. This CDR3 has 15 residues. CDR3 DNA: TGTGCCAGCAGACCGCTAGCGGGGGGGACCTACGAGCAGTACTTC. Its protein product is CASRPLAGGTYEQYF.

The rearrangement links TRBV5-1 to TRBJ2-3; 15 bases line up with TRBD2. V gave up 0 bases and J gave up 0 bases; unmatched junction bases: 5. Germline V gene sequence: CDR1 SGHRS, CDR2 YFSETQ. This CDR3 is built from 19 residues. The CDR3 coding sequence is TGCGCCAGCAGCTTGGCCGGGACTAGCGGGAGGTATAGCACAGATACGCAGTATTTT. Protein product: CASSLAGTSGRYSTDTQYF.

The chain combines TRBV7-2 with TRBJ2-7, with D hard to call. V was pared by 5 bases and J by 0 bases, with 11 bases between. CDR1 SGHTA and CDR2 FQGNSA come from the germline V gene. This CDR3 region has 14 residues. CDR3 amino acids: CASSVGASSYEQYF. CDR3 DNA sequence: TGTGCCAGCAGCGTCGGCGCGAGCTCCTACGAGCAGTACTTC.

In its sample, this clonotype was seen many times. The CDR3 here is CASANSGGASNEQFF. CDR3 in DNA: TGTGCCAGCGCTAACAGCGGGGGGGCCTCCAATGAGCAGTTCTTC. This chain joins TRBV2 and TRBJ2-1, with TRBD2 matching over 10 bases. V was pared by 8 bases and J by 6 bases, with 10 bases of the junction left unmatched. The CDR3 totals 15 residues. CDR1 and CDR2 (germline): SNHLY, FYNNEI.

This clonotype occurred a few times. V usage is TRBV20-1 and J usage is TRBJ2-1; 9 bases align to TRBD2. This CDR3 region has 14 residues. CDR1 is DFQATT, CDR2 SNEGSKA, per germline (reference sequence). The junction had 0 bases not matched to a gene; V was cut back by 1 base and J by 2 bases. The CDR3 reads CSARGLAAYNEQFF. The CDR3 DNA reads as TGCAGTGCTAGAGGACTAGCGGCCTACAATGAGCAGTTCTTC.

Many counts were recorded for this clonotype. The chain uses TRBV7-9 and TRBJ1-5; the D gene is possibly TRBD1 (5 bases). Trimming took 4 bases from V and 1 from J, leaving 8 bases between them. Germline V lookup: CDR1 SEHNR, CDR2 FQNEAQ (reference sequence). The CDR3 runs to 14 residues. The CDR3 coding sequence is TGTGCCAGCAGCTCCCGGGACAGCAATCAGCCCCAGCATTTT. This codes for CASSSRDSNQPQHF.

This clonotype was seen repeatedly, ten times or more. The V gene is TRBV6-2 or TRBV6-3, the J gene TRBJ2-7, with D tentatively TRBD1 (5 bases). The CDR3 is 17 residues long. Germline assignment: CDR1 MNHEY and CDR2 SVGEGT. Trimming took off 2 bases at V and 0 bases at J, with 17 bases between the two ends. This CDR3 is CASSYEVGQGPSYEQYF. The CDR3 coding sequence is TGTGCCAGCAGTTACGAGGTCGGGCAGGGTCCCTCCTACGAGCAGTACTTC.

V usage is TRBV5-4 and J usage is TRBJ2-3; D might be TRBD1 or TRBD2, each matching 5 bases. CDR3 length: 15 amino acids. V was clipped by 4 bases and J by 2 bases, with 14 bases between them. The V gene's germline CDR1 is SGHNT and CDR2 YYREEE (reference sequence). The CDR3 DNA sequence: TGTGCCAGCAGCCCCCCGGGACGGGCCACAGATACGCAGTATTTT. This codes for CASSPPGRATDTQYF.

The chain carries TRBV5-1 and TRBJ1-1, with D possibly matching TRBD1 (5 bases). Between the trimmed V and J ends, which lost 3 bases and 0 bases, there was a span of 9 bases. This CDR3 has 14 residues. The V gene's germline CDR1 is SGHRS and CDR2 YFSETQ. CDR3: CASSSGTMNTEAFF. CDR3 nucleotides: TGCGCCAGCAGCTCTGGGACTATGAACACTGAAGCTTTCTTT.

This clonotype was observed a few times. This chain uses TRBV5-5 with TRBJ1-1; TRBD1 matches at 10 bases. CDR3 length: 15 amino acids. Germline V CDR1 and CDR2: SGHKS, YYEKEE (reference sequence). Germline trimming cut 1 base from V and 5 bases from J; bases unmatched to any gene: 5. CDR3 DNA: TGTGCCAGCAGCTTGTGGGGACAGGGGACGACTGAAGCTTTCTTT. Translation: CASSLWGQGTTEAFF.

This clonotype was recorded a few times. The gene calls are TRBV6-1 and TRBJ1-1; the D gene is possibly TRBD1 (5 bases). CDR1 is MNHNS, CDR2 SASEGT, per germline. Deletions cut 1 base from V and 5 bases from J, with 11 bases between. This CDR3 has 14 amino acids. CDR3 sequence: CASSEGVRGTEAFF. Written as DNA, the CDR3 is TGTGCCAGCAGTGAAGGCGTCCGGGGGACTGAAGCTTTCTTT.

This clonotype came up many times. This chain links TRBV29-1 with TRBJ2-3; 11 nucleotides align to TRBD2. V shed 0 bases and J 2 bases; nucleotides not matched to a gene: 10. The CDR3 runs to 18 residues. Germline-derived CDR1 and CDR2 are SQVTM and ANQGSEA. The CDR3 spells CSVEDWALAGGNTDTQYF. CDR3 bases: TGCAGCGTTGAAGATTGGGCTCTAGCGGGGGGCAACACAGATACGCAGTATTTT.

This clonotype was found a few times. The chain couples TRBV20-1 to TRBJ2-7, with unresolved D. V was clipped by 0 bases and J by 3 bases, with 6 bases between them. The CDR3 contains 12 residues. CDR1 is DFQATT, CDR2 SNEGSKA, per germline (reference sequence). CDR3 in DNA: TGCAGTGCTAGAGATCGCGGCTACGAGCAGTACTTC. Protein sequence: CSARDRGYEQYF.

This clonotype has only one observation. The J gene is TRBJ1-5, the V gene TRBV6-6; 8 bases align to TRBD1. V lost 6 bases to trimming and J lost 6 bases; unmatched junction nucleotides: 4. CDR3 length equals 13 residues. Germline V CDR1 and CDR2: MNHNY, SVGAGI (reference sequence). In DNA form, the CDR3 reads TGTGCCAGCAGCCCAGGGGGCGGTCAGCCCCAGCATTTT. Protein: CASSPGGGQPQHF.

The chain employs TRBV4-2 and TRBJ1-1; D not resolved. Trimming removed 3 bases from V and 5 bases from J, with 13 bases in between. Germline CDR1 LGHNA, CDR2 YNFKEQ. This CDR3 is built from 14 residues. The CDR3 DNA reads as TGTGCCAGCAGCCATAGTAATTCTGGGACTGAAGCTTTCTTT. Translating it yields CASSHSNSGTEAFF.